The 21 T cell receptor beta chains below were found in one sample sequenced in a study of STAT5B mutations in CD4+ large granular lymphocyte leukemia. Only in-frame clones appear in the TCRdb table, and some are missing; sequencing was by immunoSEQ multiplex PCR. The sample has some 40,000 clones, around 85% seen once. The sample comprised CD4+ T cells from blood buffy coats. Receptors originate from a human donor in good health.

The gene calls are TRBV2 and TRBJ2-2; D is unclear. Germline V gene data show CDR1 as SNHLY and CDR2 as FYNNEI. This CDR3 region has 15 residues. V lost 8 bases and J 2 bases, leaving 15 bases between the germline ends. The CDR3 region is CASQAKSHNTGELFF. The CDR3 bases are TGTGCCAGCCAAGCGAAGTCTCACAACACCGGGGAGCTGTTTTTT.

The chain recombines TRBV18 with TRBJ1-1; D ambiguous. The CDR3 sequence is 14 residues long. V lost 0 bases to trimming and J lost 0 bases, with 5 bases between them. The germline V gene has CDR1 KGHSH and CDR2 LQKENI. This CDR3 is CASSPPKLNTEAFF. In DNA, the CDR3 is TGTGCCAGCTCACCACCGAAGTTGAACACTGAAGCTTTCTTT.

This clone was seen once. V gene TRBV29-1 combines with J gene TRBJ1-2; the D gene is possibly TRBD1 (5 bases). Germline CDR1 and CDR2: SQVTM and ANQGSEA. V dropped 3 bases and J dropped 6 bases, with 14 bases sitting between them. This CDR3 contains 13 residues. The CDR3 sequence: CSVDPREVHGYTF. In nucleotides, the CDR3 is TGCAGCGTTGACCCCAGGGAAGTCCATGGCTACACCTTC.

The CDR3 region has the DNA TGTGCCAGCAGCGTCGGGTCACCCACAGATACGCAGTATTTT. Translated: CASSVGSPTDTQYF. V and J are TRBV9 and TRBJ2-3, with no clear D. V lost 2 bases to trimming and J lost 2 bases, with 9 bases between them. The CDR3 is made up of 14 amino acids. Germline V gene sequence: CDR1 SGDLS, CDR2 YYNGEE. Full variable domain (remainder filled in from reference TRBV9 and TRBJ2-3): DSGVTQTPKHLITATGQRVTLRCSPRSGDLSVYWYQQSLDQGLQFLIQYYNGEERAKGNILERFSAQQFPDLHSELNLSSLELGDSALYFCASSVGSPTDTQYFGPGTRLTVL.

The chain recombines TRBV11-2 with TRBJ1-4, with D unclear. In germline, CDR1 is SGHAT, CDR2 FQNNGV. The V end lost 0 bases, the J end lost 12 bases, and 8 bases lay between the germline ends. The CDR3 is made up of 12 amino acids. This chain's CDR3 is CASSLESHQLFF. In DNA, the CDR3 is TGTGCCAGCAGCTTAGAATCACACCAACTGTTTTTT. Full variable domain (missing parts from reference TRBV11-2 and TRBJ1-4): EAGVAQSPRYKIIEKRQSVAFWCNPISGHATLYWYQQILGQGPKLLIQFQNNGVVDDSQLPKDRFSAERLKGVDSTLKIQPAKLEDSAVYLCASSLESHQLFFGSGTQLSVL.

This clone was seen a handful of times. J is TRBJ2-7 and V is TRBV28; 10 bases align to TRBD2. The germline gives CDR1 MDHEN, CDR2 SYDVKM. V was pared by 6 bases and J by 6 bases, with 11 bases of the junction left unmatched. The length of the CDR3 is 15 residues. CDR3 sequence reads: CASSPSSGRSFEQYF. The DNA of the CDR3 is TGTGCCAGCAGCCCCTCTAGCGGGAGATCGTTCGAGCAGTACTTC. The full variable domain, in which reference TRBV28 and TRBJ2-7 provide the parts outside the CDR3, is DVKVTQSSRYLVKRTGEKVFLECVQDMDHENMFWYRQDPGLGLRLIYFSYDVKMKEKGDIPEGYSVSREKKERFSLILESASTNQTSMYLCASSPSSGRSFEQYFGPGTRLTVT.

V gene TRBV5-5 combines with J gene TRBJ2-5; a weak D match, TRBD1 (6 bases). Trimming left V 0 bases short and J 5 bases short, with 14 bases between. CDR3 length: 15 residues. Germline CDR1 is SGHKS and CDR2 is YYEKEE (reference sequence). The DNA of the CDR3 is TGTGCCAGCAGCTTGGGACCAGGGGTCCGCGAGACCCAGTACTTC. It translates to CASSLGPGVRETQYF.

The chain is built from TRBV6-1 and TRBJ1-5; TRBD1 is a possible D gene (6 bases). This CDR3 has 16 amino acids. V was trimmed by 1 base and J by 2 bases, leaving 12 bases between them. Germline CDR1 and CDR2: MNHNS and SASEGT. CDR3 nucleotide sequence: TGTGCCAGCAGTGAAGGGGGGGGCTGGGGCAATCAGCCCCAGCATTTT. Amino acids: CASSEGGGWGNQPQHF.

The chain combines TRBV2 with TRBJ2-6; the D gene could be TRBD1 or TRBD2 (5 bases each). This CDR3 has 16 residues. Germline V lookup: CDR1 SNHLY, CDR2 FYNNEI. Trimming shortened V by 3 bases and J by 4 bases, and 13 bases separated the two germline ends. CDR3 nucleotides: TGTGCCAGCAGTGAGACGAGGGGTGCCGGGGCCAACGTCCTGACTTTC. This encodes CASSETRGAGANVLTF.

The chain recombines TRBV6-6 with TRBJ1-3; D unresolved. The germline gives CDR1 MNHNY, CDR2 SVGAGI (reference sequence). V lost 4 bases and J 4 bases, leaving 8 bases between the germline ends. The CDR3 covers 13 residues. Here the CDR3 reads CASSSYSGNTIYF. CDR3 DNA: TGTGCCAGCAGTTCCTATTCCGGAAACACCATATATTTT.

This clone appeared once. The chain has TRBV19 and TRBJ2-7; D is perhaps TRBD1 or TRBD2 (5 bases each). Per the germline V gene, CDR1 is LNHDA and CDR2 is SQIVND (reference sequence). V was pared by 5 bases and J by 2 bases, with 22 bases between. The CDR3 has 17 amino acids. The CDR3 loop reads CASSPRRGVSSPYEQYF. DNA for the CDR3: TGTGCCAGTAGTCCCCGTAGGGGAGTAAGTTCACCCTACGAGCAGTACTTC.

The table lists this clone with a few counts. The chain carries TRBV5-1 and TRBJ2-7; D is unclear. Between the trimmed V and J ends, which lost 0 bases and 7 bases, there was a span of 17 bases. CDR3 size: 15 residues. Germline V CDR1 and CDR2: SGHRS, YFSETQ. The CDR3 DNA reads TGCGCCAGCAGCTTGGGTAGCTCCGCTGGATGGGAGCAGTACTTC. Amino acids: CASSLGSSAGWEQYF.

V and J are TRBV7-9 and TRBJ1-1, with D hard to call. V lost 7 bases and J 1 base, leaving 4 bases between the germline ends. CDR1 is SEHNR and CDR2 is FQNEAQ in the germline V gene (reference sequence). CDR3 size: 11 residues. In nucleotides, the CDR3 is TGTGCCAGCAAAGGGAACACTGAAGCTTTCTTT. As protein: CASKGNTEAFF.

V usage is TRBV27 and J usage is TRBJ2-7; 8 nucleotides line up with TRBD1. This CDR3 spans 14 amino acids. Germline CDR1 MNHEY, CDR2 SMNVEV (reference sequence). The V gene end was trimmed by 3 bases and the J gene end by 1 base; junction bases not matched to a gene: 2. As DNA, the CDR3 is TGTGCCAGCAGTTTTAACAGGGGGTCCTACGAGCAGTACTTC. Protein product: CASSFNRGSYEQYF.

The V call is TRBV15, the J call TRBJ1-1, with D tentatively TRBD1 (5 bases). Between the trimmed V and J ends, which lost 0 bases and 4 bases, there was a span of 15 bases. Looked up from germline, CDR1 is LNHNV and CDR2 is YYDKDF (reference sequence). The CDR3 is made up of 16 amino acids. The CDR3 loop is CATSRDRVRGGTEAFF. The CDR3 nucleotides are TGTGCCACCAGCAGAGATCGAGTAAGGGGAGGCACTGAAGCTTTCTTT.

The rearrangement links TRBV30 to TRBJ2-3; D unresolved. V lost 2 bases to trimming and J lost 5 bases, with 5 bases between them. This CDR3 has 11 amino acids. Germline loops: CDR1 GTSNPN, CDR2 SVGIG (reference sequence). CDR3 sequence: CAWSPGDTQYF. The CDR3 DNA reads as TGTGCCTGGAGTCCAGGAGATACGCAGTATTTT.

This chain uses TRBV6-6 with TRBJ2-5; 8 bases are shared with TRBD2. This CDR3 has 13 amino acids. Germline values: CDR1 MNHNY, CDR2 SVGAGI (reference sequence). V was pared by 11 bases and J by 7 bases, with 12 bases of the junction left unmatched. The CDR3 DNA sequence: TGTGCCGGACGTAGTGACAGCGGGGGGACCCAGTACTTC. The encoded protein is CAGRSDSGGTQYF.

The chain employs TRBV25-1 and TRBJ2-7; no clear D gene. The germline CDR1 and CDR2 sequences are MGHDK and SYGVNS. The V gene lost 4 bases and the J gene lost 3 bases, with 4 bases spanning the gap. This CDR3 has 11 residues. CDR3 loop: CASSGFYEQYF. The CDR3 DNA sequence: TGTGCCAGCAGTGGATTCTACGAGCAGTACTTC.

The chain is built from TRBV6-1 and TRBJ1-1; D uncertain. With 0 bases removed from V and 5 bases from J, the gap between germline ends came to 10 bases. Germline V gives CDR1 MNHNS, CDR2 SASEGT. The CDR3 is 14 residues long. The CDR3 nucleotides read TGTGCCAGCAGTGAAGCTCAAGGGTGGACTGAAGCTTTCTTT. This sequence encodes CASSEAQGWTEAFF.

The chain carries TRBV5-8 and TRBJ2-3; D might be TRBD1 or TRBD2, each matching 5 bases. V was pared by 0 bases and J by 9 bases, with 5 bases between. Germline CDR1 and CDR2: SGHTS and YDEGEE. CDR3 length: 11 amino acids. Written as DNA, the CDR3 is TGTGCCAGCAGCTTGGGGGACACGCAGTATTTT. Protein: CASSLGDTQYF.

The V and J genes are TRBV7-3 and TRBJ2-1, with D maybe TRBD2 (5 bases). The CDR3 extends over 14 amino acids. V shed 2 bases and J shed 2 bases, with 7 bases lying between them. Germline CDR1 reads SGHTA; CDR2 reads FQGTGA. CDR3 protein: CASSLSGAYNEQFF. The CDR3 region has the DNA TGTGCCAGCAGCTTATCCGGGGCCTACAATGAGCAGTTCTTC. Looking up the rest from reference TRBV7-3 and TRBJ2-1 gives the full variable domain: GAGVSQTPSNKVTEKGKYVELRCDPISGHTALYWYRQSLGQGPEFLIYFQGTGAADDSGLPNDRFFAVRPEGSVSTLKIQRTERGDSAVYLCASSLSGAYNEQFFGPGTRLTVL.